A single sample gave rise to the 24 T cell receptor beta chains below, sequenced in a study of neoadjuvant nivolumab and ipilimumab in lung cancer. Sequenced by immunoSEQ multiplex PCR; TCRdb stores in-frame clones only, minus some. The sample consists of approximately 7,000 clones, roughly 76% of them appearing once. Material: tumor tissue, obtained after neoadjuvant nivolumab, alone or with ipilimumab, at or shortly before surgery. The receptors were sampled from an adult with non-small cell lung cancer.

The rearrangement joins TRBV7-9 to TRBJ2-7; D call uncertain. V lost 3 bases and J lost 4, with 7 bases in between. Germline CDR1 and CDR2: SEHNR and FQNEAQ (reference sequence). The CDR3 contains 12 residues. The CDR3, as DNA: TGTGCCAGCAGCTTCCAAAGTTACGAGCAGTACTTC. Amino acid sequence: CASSFQSYEQYF.

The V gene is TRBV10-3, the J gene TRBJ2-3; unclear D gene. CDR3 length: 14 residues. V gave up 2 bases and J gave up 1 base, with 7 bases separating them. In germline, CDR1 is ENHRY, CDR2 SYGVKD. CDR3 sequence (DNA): TGTGCCATCAGTGAGGCCGCCCGCACAGATACGCAGTATTTT. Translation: CAISEAARTDTQYF.

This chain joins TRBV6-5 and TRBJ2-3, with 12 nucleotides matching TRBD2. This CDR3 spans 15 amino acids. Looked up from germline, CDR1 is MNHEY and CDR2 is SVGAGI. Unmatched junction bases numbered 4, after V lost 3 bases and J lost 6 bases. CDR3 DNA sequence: TGTGCCAGCAGTTATAAAGGGACTAGCGGGGATACGCAGTATTTT. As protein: CASSYKGTSGDTQYF.

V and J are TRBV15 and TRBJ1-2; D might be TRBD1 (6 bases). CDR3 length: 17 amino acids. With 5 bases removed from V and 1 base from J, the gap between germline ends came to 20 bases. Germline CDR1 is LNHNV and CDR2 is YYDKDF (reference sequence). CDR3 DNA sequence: TGTGCCACCAGCGAGGGGGGACACCTTAGGGTTAACTATGGCTACACCTTC. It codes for CATSEGGHLRVNYGYTF.

CDR3 amino acids: CASDRGYNEQFF. In DNA form, the CDR3 reads TGTGCCAGCGACAGGGGGTACAATGAGCAGTTCTTC. The J gene is TRBJ2-1, the V gene TRBV2, with 9 bases lining up with TRBD1. The CDR3 loop spans 12 amino acids. V dropped 8 bases and J dropped 4; count of bases not matched to a gene: 0. Germline-derived CDR1 and CDR2 are SNHLY and FYNNEI.

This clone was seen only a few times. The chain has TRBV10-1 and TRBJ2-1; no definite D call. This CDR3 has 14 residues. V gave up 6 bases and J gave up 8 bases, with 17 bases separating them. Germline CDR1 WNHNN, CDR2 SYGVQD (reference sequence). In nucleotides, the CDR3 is TGCGCCAGCAGCCCGGACCCCTCAGGATATGAGCAGTTCTTC. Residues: CASSPDPSGYEQFF.

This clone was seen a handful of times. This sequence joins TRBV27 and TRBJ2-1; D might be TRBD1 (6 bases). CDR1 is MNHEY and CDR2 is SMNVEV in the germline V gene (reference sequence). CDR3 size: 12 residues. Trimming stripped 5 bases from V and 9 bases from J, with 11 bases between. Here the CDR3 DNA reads TGTGCCAGCAGTGTCCTAGGGGGTGAGCAGTTCTTC. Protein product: CASSVLGGEQFF.

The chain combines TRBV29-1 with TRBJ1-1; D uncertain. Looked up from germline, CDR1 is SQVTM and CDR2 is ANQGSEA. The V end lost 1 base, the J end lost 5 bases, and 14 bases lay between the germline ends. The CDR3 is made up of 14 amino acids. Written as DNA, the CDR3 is TGCAGCGTTGAAGTCAGGTTCCCGGGAACTGAAGCTTTCTTT. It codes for CSVEVRFPGTEAFF.

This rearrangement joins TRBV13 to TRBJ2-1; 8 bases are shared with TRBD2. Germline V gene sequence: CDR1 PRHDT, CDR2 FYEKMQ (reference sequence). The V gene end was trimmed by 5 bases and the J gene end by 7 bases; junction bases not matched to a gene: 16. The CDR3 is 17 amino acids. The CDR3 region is CASSLGGGEAGENEQFF. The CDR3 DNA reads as TGTGCCAGCAGCCTCGGAGGGGGGGAAGCGGGAGAAAATGAGCAGTTCTTC.

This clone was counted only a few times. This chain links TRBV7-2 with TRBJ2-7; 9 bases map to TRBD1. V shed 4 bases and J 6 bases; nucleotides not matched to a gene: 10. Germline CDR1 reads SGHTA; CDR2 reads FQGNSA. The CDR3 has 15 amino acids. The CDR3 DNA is TGTGCCAGCAGCTCCTCGGGACAGGGCACCGGCGAGCAGTACTTC. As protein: CASSSSGQGTGEQYF.

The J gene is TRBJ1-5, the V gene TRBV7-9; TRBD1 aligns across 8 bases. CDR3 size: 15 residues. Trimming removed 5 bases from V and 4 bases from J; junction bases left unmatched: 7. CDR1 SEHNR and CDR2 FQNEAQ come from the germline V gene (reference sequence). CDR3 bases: TGTGCCAGCAGCCCCGACAGGGGAGAGAATCAGCCCCAGCATTTT. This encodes CASSPDRGENQPQHF. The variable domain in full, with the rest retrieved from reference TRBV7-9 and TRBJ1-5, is DTGVSQNPRHKITKRGQNVTFRCDPISEHNRLYWYRQTLGQGPEFLTYFQNEAQLEKSRLLSDRFSAERPKGSFSTLEIQRTEQGDSAMYLCASSPDRGENQPQHFGDGTRLSIL.

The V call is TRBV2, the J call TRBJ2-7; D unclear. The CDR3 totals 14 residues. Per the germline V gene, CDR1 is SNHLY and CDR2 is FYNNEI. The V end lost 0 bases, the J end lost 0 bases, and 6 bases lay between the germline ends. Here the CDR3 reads CASSEAVISYEQYF. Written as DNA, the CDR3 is TGTGCCAGCAGTGAAGCGGTAATCTCCTACGAGCAGTACTTC.

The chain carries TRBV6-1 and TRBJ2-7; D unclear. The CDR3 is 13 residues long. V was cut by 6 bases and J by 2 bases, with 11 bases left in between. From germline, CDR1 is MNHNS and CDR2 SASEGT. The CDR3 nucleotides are TGTGCCAGCAGCGGGCACCGGGCCTACGAGCAGTACTTC. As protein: CASSGHRAYEQYF.

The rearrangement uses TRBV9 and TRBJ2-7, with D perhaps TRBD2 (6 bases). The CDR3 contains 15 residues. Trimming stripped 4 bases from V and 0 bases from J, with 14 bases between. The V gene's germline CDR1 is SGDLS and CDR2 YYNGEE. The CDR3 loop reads CASSPQAGNSYEQYF. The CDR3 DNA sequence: TGTGCCAGCAGCCCACAGGCGGGGAACTCCTACGAGCAGTACTTC.

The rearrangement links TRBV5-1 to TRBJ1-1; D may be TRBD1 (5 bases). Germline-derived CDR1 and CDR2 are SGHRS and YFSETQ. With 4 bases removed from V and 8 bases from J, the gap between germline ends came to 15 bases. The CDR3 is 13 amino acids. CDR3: CASSPDGWGEAFF. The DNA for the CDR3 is TGCGCCAGCAGCCCGGACGGCTGGGGGGAAGCTTTCTTT. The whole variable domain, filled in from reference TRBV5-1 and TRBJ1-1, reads KAGVTQTPRYLIKTRGQQVTLSCSPISGHRSVSWYQQTPGQGLQFLFEYFSETQRNKGNFPGRFSGRQFSNSRSEMNVSTLELGDSALYLCASSPDGWGEAFFGQGTRLTVV.

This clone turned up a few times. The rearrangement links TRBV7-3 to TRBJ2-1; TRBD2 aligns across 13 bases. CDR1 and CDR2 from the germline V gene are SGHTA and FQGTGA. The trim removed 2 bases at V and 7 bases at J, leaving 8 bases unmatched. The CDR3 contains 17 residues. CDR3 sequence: CASSLGLAGVGRNEQFF. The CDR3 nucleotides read TGTGCCAGCAGCTTAGGACTAGCGGGAGTAGGGAGGAATGAGCAGTTCTTC.

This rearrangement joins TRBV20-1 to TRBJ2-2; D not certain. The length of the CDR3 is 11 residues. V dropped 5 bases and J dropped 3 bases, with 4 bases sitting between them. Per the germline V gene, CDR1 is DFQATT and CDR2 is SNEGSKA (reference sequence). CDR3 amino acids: CSAADTGELFF. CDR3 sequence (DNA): TGCAGTGCTGCTGACACCGGGGAGCTGTTTTTT.

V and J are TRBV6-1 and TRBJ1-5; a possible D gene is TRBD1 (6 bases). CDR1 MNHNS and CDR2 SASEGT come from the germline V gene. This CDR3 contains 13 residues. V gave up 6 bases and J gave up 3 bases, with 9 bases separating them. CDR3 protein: CASRDRYNQPQHF. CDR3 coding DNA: TGTGCCAGCAGGGACAGATACAATCAGCCCCAGCATTTT.

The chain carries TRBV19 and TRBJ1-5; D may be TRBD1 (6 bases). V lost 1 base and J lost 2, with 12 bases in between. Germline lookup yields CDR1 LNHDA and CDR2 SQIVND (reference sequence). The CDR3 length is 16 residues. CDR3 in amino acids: CASSIVGGQGNQPQHF. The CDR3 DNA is TGTGCCAGTAGTATAGTGGGGGGGCAGGGCAATCAGCCCCAGCATTTT.

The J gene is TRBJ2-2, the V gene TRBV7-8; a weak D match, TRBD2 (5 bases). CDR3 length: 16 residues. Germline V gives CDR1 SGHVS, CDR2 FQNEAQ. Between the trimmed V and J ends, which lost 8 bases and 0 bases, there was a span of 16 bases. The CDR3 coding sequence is TGTGCCAGCTCCCTCCTGAGCGGAACGAACACCGGGGAGCTGTTTTTT. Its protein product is CASSLLSGTNTGELFF.

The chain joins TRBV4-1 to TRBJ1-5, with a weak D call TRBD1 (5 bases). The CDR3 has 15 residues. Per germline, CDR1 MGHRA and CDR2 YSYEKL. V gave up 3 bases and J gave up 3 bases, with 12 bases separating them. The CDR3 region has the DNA TGCGCCAGCAGCCAGCCCGACAGAGACAATCAGCCCCAGCATTTT. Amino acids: CASSQPDRDNQPQHF.

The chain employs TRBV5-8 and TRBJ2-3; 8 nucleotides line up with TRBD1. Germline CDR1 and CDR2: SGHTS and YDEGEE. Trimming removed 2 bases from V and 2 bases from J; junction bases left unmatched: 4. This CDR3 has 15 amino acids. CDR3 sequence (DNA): TGTGCCAGCAGCTTCCAGGGGGCCAACACAGATACGCAGTATTTT. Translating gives CASSFQGANTDTQYF.

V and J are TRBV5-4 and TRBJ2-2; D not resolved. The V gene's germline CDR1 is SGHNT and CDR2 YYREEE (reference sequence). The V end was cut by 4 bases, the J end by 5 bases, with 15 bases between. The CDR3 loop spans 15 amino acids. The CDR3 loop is CASSQVVGNTGELFF. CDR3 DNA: TGTGCCAGCAGCCAAGTGGTTGGTAATACCGGGGAGCTGTTTTTT.

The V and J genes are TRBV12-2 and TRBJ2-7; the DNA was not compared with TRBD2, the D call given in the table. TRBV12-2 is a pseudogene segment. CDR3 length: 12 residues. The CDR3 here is CASRLSEDEQYF. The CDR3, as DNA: TGTGCAAGTCGCTTATCGGAGGACGAGCAGTACTTC.